This T cell receptor (beta chain) was identified in a study of cytomegalovirus exposure and HLA in healthy donors. Turning to the study itself: Among the 370 or so donors who were genotyped, around 77% fell in the genetic ancestry cluster that is associated with self-reported Caucasian donors. General study results and limits: The authors later found TCR association rates varying by HLA locus, with DRB1 most and HLA-C fewest. The study listed some 160 cytomegalovirus-associated TCR beta chains.

Vbeta (60) and Jbeta (13) primers were used in the PCR. TCRdb keeps only in-frame clones here, not all; method: immunoSEQ multiplex PCR. Of approximately 59,000 clones in the sample, 70% to 85% were seen once. In the case of this clone: Its antigen is as yet unknown.

The CDR3 runs to 14 residues. CDR1 and CDR2 (germline): SGDLS, YYNGEE. Trimming took 4 bases from V and 7 from J; bases not matched to a gene: 8. The sequenced sample consisted of PBMCs. The chain combines TRBV9 with TRBJ1-5; 7 bases line up with TRBD1. The receptor's source is a girl aged 10 to 17 in good health and CMV-seropositive. The CDR3 protein is CASSYTGAGQPQHF. The CDR3 coding sequence is TGTGCCAGCAGCTACACAGGGGCGGGACAGCCCCAGCATTTT. Drawing the rest from reference TRBV9 and TRBJ1-5, the complete variable domain is DSGVTQTPKHLITATGQRVTLRCSPRSGDLSVYWYQQSLDQGLQFLIQYYNGEERAKGNILERFSAQQFPDLHSELNLSSLELGDSALYFCASSYTGAGQPQHFGDGTRLSIL.